The 12 T cell receptor beta chains below all came from one sample that was sequenced in a study of cytomegalovirus exposure and HLA in healthy donors. Primers for the PCR totalled 60 Vbeta and 13 Jbeta. Assay used: immunoSEQ multiplex PCR; TCRdb lists only in-frame clones, some missing. The profile shows under 200,000 clones, approximately 71% of them singletons. Sequencing used PBMCs. The source is a male donor in good health and CMV-seronegative.

This clone was observed a handful of times. The V call is TRBV9, the J call TRBJ1-4; TRBD1 matches at 7 bases. Germline V CDR1 and CDR2: SGDLS, YYNGEE. With 4 bases clipped from V and 3 bases from J, the junction kept 6 bases outside the gene matches. There are 15 residues in the CDR3. The chain's CDR3 is CASSPRTGSNEKLFF. The CDR3 DNA reads as TGTGCCAGCAGCCCACGGACAGGATCTAATGAAAAACTGTTTTTT.

The chain combines TRBV5-1 with TRBJ2-1; 7 bases match TRBD1. Trimming at V came to 5 bases and at J to 5 bases, leaving 7 bases not matched to a gene. Germline V gene lookup returns CDR1 SGHRS and CDR2 YFSETQ. The CDR3 has 14 amino acids. The CDR3 sequence is CASSFGQDHNEQFF. In DNA form, the CDR3 reads TGCGCCAGCAGTTTCGGACAGGATCACAATGAGCAGTTCTTC.

This clone was observed a handful of times. J is TRBJ2-3 and V is TRBV19, with TRBD1 matching 7 bases. CDR1 and CDR2 (germline): LNHDA, SQIVND (reference sequence). J was trimmed by 1 base and V by 5 bases; bases with no gene match: 6. This CDR3 has 15 residues. CDR3 DNA sequence: TGTGCCAGTAGTCTCGACAGGGTGGGCACAGATACGCAGTATTTT. It yields the protein CASSLDRVGTDTQYF.

This chain uses TRBV5-6 with TRBJ2-5, with 12 nucleotides matching TRBD2. Germline V CDR1 and CDR2: SGHDT, YYEEEE. The length of the CDR3 is 17 residues. Trimming took 4 bases from V and 4 from J; bases not matched to a gene: 11. Written as DNA, the CDR3 is TGTGCCAGCAGCCCCGGATGGCTAGCGGGAGGGCGAGAGACCCAGTACTTC. Protein sequence: CASSPGWLAGGRETQYF.

For this clone: Other nucleotide sequences in the sample specify the same CDR3. V and J are TRBV5-1 and TRBJ2-1, with 7 nucleotides matching TRBD2. The CDR3 is 15 amino acids. The V segment lost 0 bases and the J segment 0 bases; nucleotides outside the gene matches: 0. CDR1 SGHRS and CDR2 YFSETQ come from the germline V gene. CDR3 in amino acids: CASSLGGSSYNEQFF. As DNA, the CDR3 is TGCGCCAGCAGCTTGGGCGGGAGCTCCTACAATGAGCAGTTCTTC.

The CDR3 DNA sequence: TGTGCCAGCAGCCCGGGTGGGGCTCGGTCCTACGAGCAGTACTTC. Protein sequence: CASSPGGARSYEQYF. V gene TRBV7-9 combines with J gene TRBJ2-5, with D perhaps matching TRBD1 (5 bases). The end of the DNA aligns better with TRBJ2-7, so the J call may be wrong. This CDR3 has 15 amino acids. In germline, CDR1 is SEHNR, CDR2 FQNEAQ (reference sequence).

The chain links TRBV9 to TRBJ2-7, with 9 nucleotides matching TRBD1. Germline lookup yields CDR1 SGDLS and CDR2 YYNGEE. This CDR3 has 15 amino acids. J was trimmed by 4 bases and V by 0 bases; bases with no gene match: 5. The CDR3, as DNA: TGTGCCAGCAGCGTAGGGGACAGGGCGGTGTACGAGCAGTACTTC. It yields the protein CASSVGDRAVYEQYF. Supplemented by reference TRBV9 and TRBJ2-7, the full variable domain reads DSGVTQTPKHLITATGQRVTLRCSPRSGDLSVYWYQQSLDQGLQFLIQYYNGEERAKGNILERFSAQQFPDLHSELNLSSLELGDSALYFCASSVGDRAVYEQYFGPGTRLTVT.

The chain is built from TRBV7-3 and TRBJ2-1; TRBD1 matches 7 bases. This CDR3 region has 14 residues. Looked up from germline, CDR1 is SGHTA and CDR2 is FQGTGA. With 5 bases clipped from V and 1 base from J, the junction kept 2 bases outside the gene matches. The CDR3 spells CASSPGQSYNEQFF. The CDR3 DNA reads as TGTGCCAGCAGCCCGGGACAGTCCTACAATGAGCAGTTCTTC.

The chain employs TRBV5-6 and TRBJ2-7; 8 nucleotides agree with TRBD2. This CDR3 is built from 15 residues. Trimming removed 1 base from V and 2 bases from J; junction bases left unmatched: 5. CDR1 and CDR2 from the germline V gene are SGHDT and YYEEEE. The DNA of the CDR3 is TGTGCCAGCAGCTTGTTGCTAGCGGGCACCTACGAGCAGTACTTC. It codes for CASSLLLAGTYEQYF.

V usage is TRBV6-5 and J usage is TRBJ2-3; TRBD1 matches at 7 bases. The germline V gene has CDR1 MNHEY and CDR2 SVGAGI. V lost 0 bases and J lost 4; bases outside the gene matches: 7. This CDR3 has 16 residues. This chain's CDR3 is CASSYSKGGQADTQYF. CDR3 sequence (DNA): TGTGCCAGCAGTTACTCGAAAGGGGGCCAGGCAGATACGCAGTATTTT.

As DNA, the CDR3 is TGCGCCAGCAGCTTGGGGCTTGCGCCTAGCGGGGGGAAAGAGACCCAGTACTTC. Protein: CASSLGLAPSGGKETQYF. This chain uses TRBV5-1 with TRBJ2-5; 11 bases fit TRBD2. Trimming at V came to 0 bases and at J to 3 bases, leaving 10 bases not matched to a gene. The CDR3 contains 18 residues. The germline V gene encodes CDR1 SGHRS and CDR2 YFSETQ.

The CDR3 DNA is TGTGCCAGCAGCCCCGGGACAGTTGGTGAAAAACTGTTTTTT. This codes for CASSPGTVGEKLFF. The chain recombines TRBV5-4 with TRBJ1-4, with 7 bases matching TRBD1. This CDR3 spans 14 amino acids. From germline, CDR1 is SGHNT and CDR2 YYREEE (reference sequence). Germline trimming cut 4 bases from V and 7 bases from J; bases unmatched to any gene: 7.